These 14 T cell receptor beta chains came from one sample sequenced in a study of T cells expressing NK-cell markers (dated by TCRdb to 2019 to 2021). Library prep was done by 5' RACE. TCRdb lists the instrument as Illumina HiSeq 2000. The reads underwent TCRdb reprocessing, giving one record for each CDR3 protein sequence and no DNA. The table for this sample records about 150,000 distinct CDR3 sequences. In total, the top ten clones hold 37% of the sample. Sequenced: blood T cells: a sorted CD56 or NKG2C T cell subset, CD4+ or CD8+ T cells, or bulk PBMC T cells (not recorded which). These receptor sequences come from a woman between 50 and 59 years old in good health. Donor details come from another sample of the same person, matched by shared clones.

The CDR3 is CAGGRSLVYNEQFF. The J gene is TRBJ2-1, the V gene TRBV12-3 or TRBV12-4. This CDR3 is 14 amino acids long.

J is TRBJ2-1 and V is TRBV7-9. This CDR3 region has 15 residues. Germline V gene data show CDR1 as SEHNR and CDR2 as FQNEAQ (reference sequence). The CDR3 loop reads CASSSFLGSYNEQFF.

This rearrangement joins TRBV6-5 to TRBJ2-1; TCRdb picks TRBD2, but there is no DNA to check that call. Germline V gene data show CDR1 as MNHEY and CDR2 as SVGAGI. This CDR3 is built from 14 residues. CDR3 in amino acids: CASSYGRDYNEQFF.

CDR3 loop: CSVFRDLKASTEAFF. The chain recombines TRBV29-1 with TRBJ1-1. Germline V gene data show CDR1 as SQVTM and CDR2 as ANQGSEA. There are 15 residues in the CDR3. Combining the CDR3 with reference TRBV29-1 and TRBJ1-1 gives the whole variable domain SAVISQKPSRDICQRGTSLTIQCQVDSQVTMMFWYRQQPGQSLTLIATANQGSEATYESGFVIDKFPISRPNLTFSTLTVSNMSPEDSSIYLCSVFRDLKASTEAFFGQGTRLTVV.

This rearrangement joins TRBV13 to TRBJ2-1; TCRdb's D call of TRBD1 is untestable without DNA. The CDR3 covers 16 residues. Germline V gene data show CDR1 as PRHDT and CDR2 as FYEKMQ (reference sequence). CDR3 residues: CASSPQTGGVLNEQFF.

The chain combines TRBV6-5 with TRBJ1-1. Looked up from germline, CDR1 is MNHEY and CDR2 is SVGAGI. The CDR3 sequence is 13 residues long. CDR3 protein: CASSYMGIGEAFF.

V usage is TRBV27 and J usage is TRBJ2-7; as DNA is missing, the TRBD1 call by TCRdb cannot be tested. The length of the CDR3 is 15 residues. Looked up from germline, CDR1 is MNHEY and CDR2 is SMNVEV (reference sequence). This chain's CDR3 is CASSPEVAPGDEQYF.

V and J are TRBV5-1 and TRBJ2-1. There are 14 residues in the CDR3. Per the germline V gene, CDR1 is SGHRS and CDR2 is YFSETQ. The CDR3 sequence is CASSLAGPGYEQFF.

The chain recombines TRBV10-3 with TRBJ2-1; TCRdb picks TRBD2, but there is no DNA to check that call. Germline V lookup: CDR1 ENHRY, CDR2 SYGVKD. This CDR3 contains 14 residues. The CDR3 here is CAISELGLEAEQFF.

The chain is built from TRBV7-2 and TRBJ2-1; TCRdb calls TRBD2, which cannot be checked without DNA. Germline CDR1 is SGHTA and CDR2 is FQGNSA. This CDR3 region has 15 residues. The CDR3 is CASTWEGGGYNEQFF.

The chain employs TRBV12-3 or TRBV12-4 and TRBJ2-7; the D gene TCRdb calls, TRBD1, cannot be checked with no DNA. The CDR3 sequence is 13 residues long. The CDR3 region is CASRAQGPFEQYF.

The genes are TRBV7-9 and TRBJ2-1; TCRdb calls TRBD1, which cannot be checked without DNA. The germline gives CDR1 SEHNR, CDR2 FQNEAQ (reference sequence). This CDR3 comprises 15 residues. CDR3 sequence: CASSLEDQRQGEQFF.

The gene calls are TRBV7-9 and TRBJ1-1; TCRdb indicates TRBD1, and absent DNA this call remains unverified. Per the germline V gene, CDR1 is SEHNR and CDR2 is FQNEAQ (reference sequence). CDR3 size: 13 residues. CDR3 region: CASSQGGGTEAFF.

V and J are TRBV19 and TRBJ1-2; TCRdb's assignment of TRBD1 cannot be checked, as there is no DNA. The CDR3 loop spans 13 amino acids. Germline loops: CDR1 LNHDA, CDR2 SQIVND (reference sequence). The CDR3 region is CASRGVVDYGYTF.